These 23 T cell receptor beta chains share one sample of origin, sequenced in a study of control samples from healthy donors and cancer patients (dated by TCRdb to 2020 to 2021). The receptor library was made with the immunoSEQ multiplex PCR assay. Imported from immuneACCESS, the table was reduced by TCRdb to in-frame sequences with V and J called. These copies leave out some clones; in studies compared against another copy, an unresolved V gene accounts for under half, and the cause of the remainder is not known. Within this sample are roughly 170,000 clones, with around 94% of them counted one time only. The top ten clonotypes cover over 1.3% of the sample. The sample taken for sequencing was blood. These receptors were taken from a young woman in good health.

This chain links TRBV11-2 with TRBJ2-7; 11 bases map to TRBD2. Germline CDR1 SGHAT, CDR2 FQNNGV. J was trimmed by 11 bases and V by 0 bases; bases with no gene match: 9. This CDR3 has 15 amino acids. CDR3 in amino acids: CASSLDNGLAGQEYF. In nucleotides, the CDR3 is TGTGCCAGCAGCTTAGATAACGGACTAGCGGGCCAGGAGTACTTC.

The chain combines TRBV5-1 with TRBJ2-2, with 9 nucleotides matching TRBD1. The CDR3 extends over 16 amino acids. J lost 2 bases, V lost 6 bases, and 8 bases had no gene match. Germline-derived CDR1 and CDR2 are SGHRS and YFSETQ. CDR3 protein: CASTSDRGVNTGELFF. The DNA of the CDR3 is TGCGCCAGCACCTCAGACAGGGGGGTTAACACCGGGGAGCTGTTTTTT.

The rearrangement joins TRBV12-5 to TRBJ2-5; TRBD2 is a possible D gene (5 bases). The V gene lost 6 bases and the J gene lost 2 bases, with 13 bases spanning the gap. Looked up from germline, CDR1 is LGHNT and CDR2 is FRNRAP. The CDR3 is 14 amino acids. CDR3: CASGQSGIQETQYF. The CDR3 nucleotides read TGTGCTAGTGGGCAATCCGGGATTCAAGAGACCCAGTACTTC.

This sequence joins TRBV6-6 and TRBJ2-7; the D gene is possibly TRBD1 (7 bases). CDR3 length: 19 amino acids. Germline V CDR1 and CDR2: MNHNY, SVGAGI (reference sequence). Trimming cost V 6 bases and J 1 base, with 28 bases left between them. The CDR3 nucleotides read TGTGCCAGCAGCTTTCCAAGACAGGGAGGAGGAGGGAATTCCTACGAGCAGTACTTC. Protein sequence: CASSFPRQGGGGNSYEQYF.

The chain couples TRBV6-2 or TRBV6-3 to TRBJ1-1; 7 nucleotides line up with TRBD1. CDR3 length equals 15 residues. The V gene end was trimmed by 5 bases and the J gene end by 3 bases; junction bases not matched to a gene: 9. CDR1 MNHEY and CDR2 SVGEGT come from the germline V gene. CDR3 protein: CASSNFDRVDTEAFF. CDR3 DNA: TGTGCCAGCAGTAATTTTGACAGGGTGGACACTGAAGCTTTCTTT.

The chain couples TRBV5-1 to TRBJ1-1; the match to TRBD1 covers 8 bases. The CDR3 loop spans 13 amino acids. Unmatched junction bases numbered 3, after V lost 0 bases and J lost 8 bases. The germline gives CDR1 SGHRS, CDR2 YFSETQ. Written as DNA, the CDR3 is TGCGCCAGCAGCTTGGGGGCAGGGGGCGAAGCTTTCTTT. This translates into CASSLGAGGEAFF.

The rearrangement links TRBV4-3 to TRBJ2-1; perhaps TRBD2 as D (5 bases). Trimming took off 0 bases at V and 3 bases at J, with 12 bases between the two ends. The germline gives CDR1 LGHNA, CDR2 YSLEER. The CDR3 length is 16 residues. The CDR3 DNA follows: TGCGCCAGCAGCCAAGATTTAGGCGGGCACTACAATGAGCAGTTCTTC. Encoded protein: CASSQDLGGHYNEQFF.

The rearrangement joins TRBV19 to TRBJ1-1; 12 nucleotides align to TRBD1. V gave up 8 bases and J gave up 2 bases; unmatched junction bases: 6. The CDR3 loop spans 15 amino acids. CDR1 is LNHDA, CDR2 SQIVND, per germline (reference sequence). CDR3 in DNA: TGTGCCAGTGGGGGGACAGGGGGCAGAAACACTGAAGCTTTCTTT. The encoded protein is CASGGTGGRNTEAFF.

The chain couples TRBV18 to TRBJ1-2; D possibly corresponds to TRBD1 (5 bases). This CDR3 spans 14 amino acids. Trimming removed 3 bases from V and 0 bases from J, with 8 bases in between. Germline V gene sequence: CDR1 KGHSH, CDR2 LQKENI. CDR3: CASSPTGSNYGYTF. The CDR3 coding sequence is TGTGCCAGCTCACCTACAGGTTCTAACTATGGCTACACCTTC.

In its sample, this clone was seen a few times. V and J are TRBV19 and TRBJ2-2, with 7 nucleotides matching TRBD2. Germline V gene data show CDR1 as LNHDA and CDR2 as SQIVND (reference sequence). The CDR3 sequence is 15 residues long. J was trimmed by 6 bases and V by 7 bases; bases with no gene match: 11. CDR3 region: CASTQTGGWAGELFF. The CDR3 DNA reads TGTGCCAGTACCCAAACCGGGGGGTGGGCCGGGGAGCTGTTTTTT.

This chain joins TRBV12-5 and TRBJ1-6; D perhaps matches TRBD1 (5 bases). The germline V gene has CDR1 LGHNT and CDR2 FRNRAP. V was cut by 0 bases and J by 8 bases, with 17 bases left in between. CDR3 length: 17 amino acids. The CDR3 nucleotides read TGTGCTAGTGGTTTGGTACTTGGCAGGGCGATCGATTCACCCCTCCACTTT. It yields the protein CASGLVLGRAIDSPLHF.

The CDR3 spells CASSHTGTGHEKLFF. The CDR3 bases are TGTGCCAGCAGCCACACCGGGACAGGGCACGAAAAACTGTTTTTT. The chain joins TRBV7-9 to TRBJ1-4; 9 bases line up with TRBD1. This CDR3 has 15 amino acids. Looked up from germline, CDR1 is SEHNR and CDR2 is FQNEAQ (reference sequence). J gave up 8 bases and V 5 bases, and 9 bases lay outside the gene matches.

V and J are TRBV5-4 and TRBJ2-7, with D possibly TRBD1 on 5 matching bases. CDR1 and CDR2 from the germline V gene are SGHNT and YYREEE (reference sequence). The CDR3 sequence is 13 residues long. Trimming took off 4 bases at V and 4 bases at J, with 12 bases between the two ends. CDR3 amino acids: CASSHPGAYEQYF. The CDR3 nucleotides are TGTGCCAGCAGCCACCCTGGGGCTTACGAGCAGTACTTC. Drawing the rest from reference TRBV5-4 and TRBJ2-7, the complete variable domain is ETGVTQSPTHLIKTRGQQVTLRCSSQSGHNTVSWYQQALGQGPQFIFQYYREEENGRGNFPPRFSGLQFPNYSSELNVNALELDDSALYLCASSHPGAYEQYFGPGTRLTVT.

A single count supports this clone. This sequence joins TRBV19 and TRBJ1-1, with TRBD1 matching over 7 bases. The CDR3 sequence is 16 residues long. Trimming at V came to 5 bases and at J to 0 bases, leaving 9 bases not matched to a gene. Germline V gene data show CDR1 as LNHDA and CDR2 as SQIVND (reference sequence). The CDR3 sequence is CASSSRTGTMNTEAFF. The CDR3 DNA is TGTGCCAGTAGTTCTCGGACAGGAACCATGAACACTGAAGCTTTCTTT.

This chain uses TRBV28 with TRBJ1-4; TRBD1 is a possible D gene (5 bases). Looked up from germline, CDR1 is MDHEN and CDR2 is SYDVKM. This CDR3 contains 12 residues. Deletions cut 7 bases from V and 11 bases from J, with 14 bases between. The CDR3 coding sequence is TGTGCCAGCAACAGAACAGGACGGAAACTGTTTTTT. As protein: CASNRTGRKLFF. Supplemented by reference TRBV28 and TRBJ1-4, the full variable domain reads DVKVTQSSRYLVKRTGEKVFLECVQDMDHENMFWYRQDPGLGLRLIYFSYDVKMKEKGDIPEGYSVSREKKERFSLILESASTNQTSMYLCASNRTGRKLFFGSGTQLSVL.

The rearrangement uses TRBV24-1 and TRBJ2-1; 9 nucleotides line up with TRBD2. There are 16 residues in the CDR3. Germline assignment: CDR1 KGHDR and CDR2 SFDVKD. With 4 bases clipped from V and 0 bases from J, the junction kept 3 bases outside the gene matches. CDR3 residues: CATSEISGGSYNEQFF. The CDR3 region has the DNA TGTGCCACCAGTGAAATTAGCGGGGGCTCCTACAATGAGCAGTTCTTC.

V usage is TRBV11-2 and J usage is TRBJ2-5, with TRBD2 matching 11 bases. This CDR3 is built from 15 residues. With 3 bases clipped from V and 5 bases from J, the junction kept 5 bases outside the gene matches. CDR1 is SGHAT, CDR2 FQNNGV, per germline. Here the CDR3 DNA reads TGTGCCAGCAGCTTGTTAGCGGGGGGGCCGGAGACCCAGTACTTC. This encodes CASSLLAGGPETQYF.

The chain joins TRBV6-5 to TRBJ2-5, with 8 bases lining up with TRBD1. The CDR3 is 13 residues long. J gave up 3 bases and V 6 bases, and 3 bases lay outside the gene matches. CDR1 is MNHEY, CDR2 SVGAGI, per germline. The CDR3 reads CASRWTGKETQYF. For the CDR3, the DNA is TGTGCCAGCAGATGGACAGGGAAAGAGACCCAGTACTTC.

The chain recombines TRBV29-1 with TRBJ1-1, with a possible D match to TRBD1 (5 bases). The V gene's germline CDR1 is SQVTM and CDR2 ANQGSEA. The CDR3 has 14 residues. V gave up 0 bases and J gave up 1 base, with 9 bases separating them. CDR3 in amino acids: CSVEDGGGNTEAFF. The CDR3 DNA sequence: TGCAGCGTTGAAGATGGGGGGGGGAACACTGAAGCTTTCTTT.

The V gene is TRBV6-5, the J gene TRBJ1-5; 7 positions agree with TRBD1. V lost 5 bases to trimming and J lost 11 bases; unmatched junction nucleotides: 3. The CDR3 consists of 11 residues. CDR1 is MNHEY and CDR2 is SVGAGI in the germline V gene. The CDR3 here is CASSRDSAQHF. The CDR3 nucleotides are TGTGCCAGCAGTCGGGACAGCGCCCAGCATTTT.

This chain joins TRBV6-2 or TRBV6-3 and TRBJ2-2, with TRBD2 as a possible D gene (5 bases). The germline V gene has CDR1 MNHEY and CDR2 SVGEGT. V was pared by 6 bases and J by 3 bases, with 11 bases between. The CDR3 totals 14 residues. The CDR3 loop reads CASSSGLYTGELFF. Written as DNA, the CDR3 is TGTGCCAGCAGCTCCGGACTTTACACCGGGGAGCTGTTTTTT.

In its sample, this clone was seen a few times. The chain employs TRBV9 and TRBJ1-3; D gene ambiguous. Germline CDR1 SGDLS, CDR2 YYNGEE. This CDR3 has 15 amino acids. The V gene lost 3 bases and the J gene lost 0 bases, with 10 bases spanning the gap. CDR3 nucleotide sequence: TGTGCCAGCAGCGCGACACCCAACTCTGGAAACACCATATATTTT. Its protein product is CASSATPNSGNTIYF.

The chain links TRBV5-6 to TRBJ1-1, with TRBD1 as a possible D gene (5 bases). Germline CDR1 SGHDT, CDR2 YYEEEE. The CDR3 spans 16 residues. The V gene lost 4 bases and the J gene lost 0 bases, with 16 bases spanning the gap. Written as DNA, the CDR3 is TGTGCCAGCAGCGGGGGGAGTGCGGGCATGAACACTGAAGCTTTCTTT. This encodes CASSGGSAGMNTEAFF.